This T cell receptor (beta chain) was obtained from a study of T cells after yellow fever vaccination (dated by TCRdb to between 2019 and 2020). With regard to the full study: The SMART-Seq v4 Ultra Low Input RNA kit was used to prepare libraries from fractions with low cell numbers. To follow T-cell clones before and after primary and booster YFV17D yellow fever vaccination, bulk TCR alpha and beta repertoires were sequenced over time. The cohort comprised two healthy male donors, one aged 18 to 30 and one aged 30 to 40 years. Blood samples were taken at several timepoints before and after primary and secondary immunization, and bulk PBMC replicates and cell subsets were isolated.

The treatment or condition label for this specimen denotes: live attenuated yellow fever vaccine strain. A standard Ficoll-Paque protocol was used to isolate PBMCs from peripheral blood. CD4 and CD8 T-cell fractions were isolated with Dynabeads CD4 and CD8 positive selection kits. RNA was extracted with TriZol from bulk PBMCs, CD4 and CD8 fractions, and dextramer-positive and dextramer-negative fractions. Sequencing instrument: Illumina NovaSeq 6000. TCR cDNA was synthesized by 5'RACE template switching, which introduced a universal primer site and unique molecular identifiers. cDNA synthesis was primed from both the TCR alpha and TCR beta constant segments. Libraries were amplified in two PCR steps, with sample barcodes and sequencing adapters added in the second step. Sequencing of libraries was done on Illumina HiSeq 2500 (2x100 bp) or NovaSeq (2x150 bp). The authors' analysis ran thus. MIGEC handled demultiplexing of reads and collapsing into UMI consensus sequences, while MiXCR performed V(D)J alignment. Vaccine-responding clonotypes were defined with edgeR using replicate PBMC samples, requiring FDR below 0.01 and a log2 fold change above 5 up to day 15. Each bulk clonotype was labeled CD4 or CD8 based on which sequenced repertoire, CD4 or CD8, contained the clonotype at higher abundance. The raw public reads went through TCRdb reprocessing: fastp at Q25, MiXCR clone calling, in-frame beta chains kept. Every distinct CDR3 protein forms one entry, paired with its most common genes and DNA. The V and J calls, along with clone size, are taken from TCRdb and not from the paper's own processing. The table for this sample lists 300,000 to 400,000 distinct CDR3 sequences; under 15% of them were counted only once. Of the sample, 3.2% is held by the ten largest clones.

Trimming accounts for 1 base at V and 9 bases at J, while the number of junction bases matched to no gene is 4. Taken from cysteine to phenylalanine, the CDR3 has 14 residues. Only CDR3 DNA remains: 42 bases, in frame from the first base. The CDR1 and CDR2 encoded by the germline V gene are SGHRS and YFSETQ. Worth noting for this clonotype: Its antigen target is currently unknown. Per-base quality was not reported, and no clone a single base away is much larger than it.

The paper as a whole reports these results and caveats: Most clones expanded after primary vaccination (roughly 96% of CD4 and 80% to 90% of CD8) were re-detected after the booster, suggesting that broad memory maintenance occurred. A small share of clonotypes occurred in both CD4 and CD8 compartments, likely arising from convergent recombination. Compared with the primary T-cell response, the secondary T-cell response was faster but weaker, reaching its peak on day 5 rather than on day 15. Only a couple of donors were included in the study, so the extent to which the findings can be generalized is limited. Computational filtering was required because FACS-sorted repertoires could contain abundant contaminating clonotypes from the bulk population.

The chain employs TRBV5-1 and TRBJ2-5; TRBD2 matches 12 bases in the middle. This receptor was identified in a man in his late teens or twenties who received the YFV17D yellow fever vaccine. The specimen was CD4+ T cells sorted from PBMCs, collected 15 days after the yellow fever booster vaccination. CDR3 loop: CASSLSPSGGAQYF. DNA sequence: TGCGCCAGCAGCTTGTCCCCTAGCGGGGGGGCCCAGTACTTC.